Listed here are 7 T cell receptor beta chains from one sample, sequenced in a study of Ad26.COV2.S vaccination and SARS-CoV-2 variants. Treatment here: around 19 received Ad26.COV2.S at low or high dose, single or two shots; 5 received placebo; per-sample allocation not given. Day 63 after the first vaccine or placebo injection was the time point for sampling. Profiled with immunoSEQ multiplex PCR; TCRdb holds only in-frame clones, not every one. This repertoire shows about 280,000 clones, 87% found once; its top ten account for less than 3.5%. The sample consisted of peripheral blood, taken in a trial of Ad26.COV2.S vaccine versus placebo. The receptors shown here come from a person between 18 and 59 years old who received the Ad26.COV2.S COVID-19 vaccine or a placebo.

The V call is TRBV7-2, the J call TRBJ2-3, with D perhaps TRBD2 (7 bases). Trimming took off 1 base at V and 5 bases at J, with 13 bases between the two ends. Germline V gene sequence: CDR1 SGHTA, CDR2 FQGNSA. This CDR3 contains 15 residues. The CDR3 protein is CASSLGGGAVDTQYF. The CDR3 DNA is TGTGCCAGCAGCTTAGGTGGGGGGGCCGTAGATACGCAGTATTTT.

The genes are TRBV25-1 and TRBJ1-6; maybe TRBD1 (6 bases). CDR3 size: 14 residues. Per the germline V gene, CDR1 is MGHDK and CDR2 is SYGVNS. Trimming took 5 bases from V and 10 from J, leaving 15 bases between them. CDR3 nucleotide sequence: TGTGCCAGCAGTCAACAGGGTTTAAGGTCACCCCTCCACTTT. It yields the protein CASSQQGLRSPLHF. The whole variable domain, filled in from reference TRBV25-1 and TRBJ1-6, reads EADIYQTPRYLVIGTGKKITLECSQTMGHDKMYWYQQDPGMELHLIHYSYGVNSTEKGDLSSESTVSRIRTEHFPLTLESARPSHTSQYLCASSQQGLRSPLHFGNGTRLTVT.

This chain connects TRBV25-1 to TRBJ2-7; no clear D. The CDR3 has 13 amino acids. Trimming cost V 5 bases and J 3 bases, with 11 bases left between them. Germline V lookup: CDR1 MGHDK, CDR2 SYGVNS. The CDR3 DNA reads as TGTGCCAGCAGTATGTCGATGGACTACGAGCAGTACTTC. It is translated as CASSMSMDYEQYF.

This clone has a count of ten or more. J is TRBJ1-2 and V is TRBV18; TRBD1 aligns across 8 bases. The germline V gene has CDR1 KGHSH and CDR2 LQKENI. J lost 7 bases, V lost 0 bases, and 7 bases had no gene match. The CDR3 is 15 amino acids. DNA for the CDR3: TGTGCCAGCTCACCACCGACAGGGGACGTGAGTGGCTACACCTTC. Translation: CASSPPTGDVSGYTF.

The rearrangement links TRBV30 to TRBJ2-3, with D tentatively TRBD1 (5 bases). The CDR3 runs 12 residues. The germline V gene has CDR1 GTSNPN and CDR2 SVGIG (reference sequence). The ends were cut back, 3 bases at V and 4 bases at J, with 8 bases in the middle. Here the CDR3 DNA reads TGTGCCTGGAGCCAGGGATCAGATACGCAGTATTTT. Translated, it gives CAWSQGSDTQYF.

V is TRBV18 and J is TRBJ1-1; 9 bases are shared with TRBD1. Trimming at V came to 7 bases and at J to 6 bases, leaving 3 bases not matched to a gene. Looked up from germline, CDR1 is KGHSH and CDR2 is LQKENI. This CDR3 has 12 residues. CDR3 residues: CASWGQGAEAFF. The CDR3 coding sequence is TGTGCCAGCTGGGGACAGGGCGCTGAAGCTTTCTTT.

The J gene is TRBJ1-4, the V gene TRBV6-5, with D maybe TRBD1 (6 bases). The CDR3 has 15 amino acids. In germline, CDR1 is MNHEY, CDR2 SVGAGI. The V and J ends lost 2 bases and 8 bases respectively, with 15 bases between them. The CDR3 DNA reads TGTGCCAGCAGTTACGGGGGGGCGGAAACCGAAAAACTGTTTTTT. It specifies CASSYGGAETEKLFF.